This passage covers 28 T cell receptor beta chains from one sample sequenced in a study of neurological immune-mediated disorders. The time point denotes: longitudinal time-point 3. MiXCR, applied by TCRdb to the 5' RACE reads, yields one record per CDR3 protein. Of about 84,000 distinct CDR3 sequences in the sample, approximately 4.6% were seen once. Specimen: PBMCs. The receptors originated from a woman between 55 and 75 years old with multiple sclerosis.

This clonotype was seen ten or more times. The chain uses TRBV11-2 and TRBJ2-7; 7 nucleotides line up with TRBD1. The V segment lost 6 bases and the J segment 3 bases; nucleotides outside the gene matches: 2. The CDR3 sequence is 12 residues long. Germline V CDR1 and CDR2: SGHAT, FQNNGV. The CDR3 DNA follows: TGTGCCAGCAGACGGGACAGCTACGAGCAGTACTTC. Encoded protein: CASRRDSYEQYF.

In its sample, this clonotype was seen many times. CDR3 DNA: TGTGCCAGCAGTGCCACCCAGGGGTCCGGGGAGCTGTTTTTT. Protein sequence: CASSATQGSGELFF. The rearrangement links TRBV6-5 to TRBJ2-2; maybe TRBD1 (6 bases). This CDR3 spans 14 amino acids. Germline loops: CDR1 MNHEY, CDR2 SVGAGI. V was cut by 5 bases and J by 6 bases, with 13 bases left in between.

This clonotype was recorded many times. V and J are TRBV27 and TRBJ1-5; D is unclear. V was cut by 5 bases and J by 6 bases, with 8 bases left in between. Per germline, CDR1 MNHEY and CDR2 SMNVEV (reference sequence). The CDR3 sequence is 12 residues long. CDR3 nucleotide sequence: TGTGCCAGCAGTACCACAGCTCAGCCCCAGCATTTT. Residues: CASSTTAQPQHF.

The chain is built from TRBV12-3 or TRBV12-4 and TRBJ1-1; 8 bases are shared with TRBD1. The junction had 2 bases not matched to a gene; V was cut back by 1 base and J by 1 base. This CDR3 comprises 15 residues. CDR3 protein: CASSLETGGNTEAFF. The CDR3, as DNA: TGTGCCAGCAGTTTAGAAACAGGGGGGAACACTGAAGCTTTCTTT.

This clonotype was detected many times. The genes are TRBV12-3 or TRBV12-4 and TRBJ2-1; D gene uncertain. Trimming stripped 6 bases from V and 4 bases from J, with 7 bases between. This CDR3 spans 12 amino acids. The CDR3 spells CASRSLYNEQFF. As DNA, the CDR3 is TGTGCCAGCAGATCCCTATACAATGAGCAGTTCTTC.

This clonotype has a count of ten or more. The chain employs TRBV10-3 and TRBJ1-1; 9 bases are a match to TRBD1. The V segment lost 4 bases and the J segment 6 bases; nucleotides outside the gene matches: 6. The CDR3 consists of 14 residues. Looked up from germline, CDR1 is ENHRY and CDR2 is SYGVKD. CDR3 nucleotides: TGTGCCATCAGTGGGACAGGGGAAGGGTCTGAAGCTTTCTTT. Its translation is CAISGTGEGSEAFF.

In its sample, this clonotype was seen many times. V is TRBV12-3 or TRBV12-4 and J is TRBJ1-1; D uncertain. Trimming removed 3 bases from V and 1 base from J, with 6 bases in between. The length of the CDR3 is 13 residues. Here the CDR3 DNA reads TGTGCCAGCAGTTTTCGGGGGAACACTGAAGCTTTCTTT. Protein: CASSFRGNTEAFF.

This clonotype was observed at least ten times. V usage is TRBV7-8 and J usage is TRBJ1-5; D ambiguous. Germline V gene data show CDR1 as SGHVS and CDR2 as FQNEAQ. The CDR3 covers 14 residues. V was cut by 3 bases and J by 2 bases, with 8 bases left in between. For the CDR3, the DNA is TGTGCCAGCAGCTTGTTTACGGGCAATCAGCCCCAGCATTTT. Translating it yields CASSLFTGNQPQHF.

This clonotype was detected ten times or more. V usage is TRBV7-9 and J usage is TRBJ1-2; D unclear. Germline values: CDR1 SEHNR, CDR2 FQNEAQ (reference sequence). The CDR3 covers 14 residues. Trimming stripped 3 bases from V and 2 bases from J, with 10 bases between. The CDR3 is CASSFKGQNYGYTF. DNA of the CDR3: TGTGCCAGCAGCTTCAAGGGCCAGAACTATGGCTACACCTTC.

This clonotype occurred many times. This chain's CDR3 is CASRPDRGSYNEQFF. CDR3 sequence (DNA): TGTGCCAGCAGACCCGACAGGGGGTCCTACAATGAGCAGTTCTTC. The rearrangement uses TRBV6-5 and TRBJ2-1; TRBD1 matches 9 bases. V was pared by 6 bases and J by 1 base, with 4 bases of the junction left unmatched. Germline assignment: CDR1 MNHEY and CDR2 SVGAGI. There are 15 residues in the CDR3.

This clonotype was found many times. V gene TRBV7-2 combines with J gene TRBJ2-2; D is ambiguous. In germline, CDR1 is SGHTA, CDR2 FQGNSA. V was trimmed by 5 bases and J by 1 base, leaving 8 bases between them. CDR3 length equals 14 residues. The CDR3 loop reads CASSQNKNTGELFF. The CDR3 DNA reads TGTGCCAGCAGCCAGAACAAGAACACCGGGGAGCTGTTTTTT.

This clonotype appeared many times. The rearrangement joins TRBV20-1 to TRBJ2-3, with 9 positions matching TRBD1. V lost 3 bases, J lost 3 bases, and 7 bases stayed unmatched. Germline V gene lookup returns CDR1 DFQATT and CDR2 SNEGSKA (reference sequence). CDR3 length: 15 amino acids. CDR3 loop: CSASIGTGWTDTQYF. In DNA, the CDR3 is TGCAGTGCTAGCATCGGGACAGGGTGGACAGATACGCAGTATTTT.

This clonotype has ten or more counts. This CDR3 reads CASSLYRTEYNEQFF. The CDR3 DNA is TGTGCCAGCAGCCTCTACCGGACGGAGTACAATGAGCAGTTCTTC. The gene calls are TRBV7-9 and TRBJ2-1; D ambiguous. Trimming took off 5 bases at V and 4 bases at J, with 15 bases between the two ends. Germline-derived CDR1 and CDR2 are SEHNR and FQNEAQ (reference sequence). CDR3 length: 15 residues. Looking up the rest from reference TRBV7-9 and TRBJ2-1 gives the full variable domain: DTGVSQNPRHKITKRGQNVTFRCDPISEHNRLYWYRQTLGQGPEFLTYFQNEAQLEKSRLLSDRFSAERPKGSFSTLEIQRTEQGDSAMYLCASSLYRTEYNEQFFGPGTRLTVL.

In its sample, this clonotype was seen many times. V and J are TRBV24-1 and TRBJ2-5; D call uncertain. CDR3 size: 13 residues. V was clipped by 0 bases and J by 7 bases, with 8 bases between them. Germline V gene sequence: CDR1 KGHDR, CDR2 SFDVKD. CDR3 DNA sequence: TGTGCCACCAGTGATTTGGGTGCTAGGACCCAGTACTTC. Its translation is CATSDLGARTQYF.

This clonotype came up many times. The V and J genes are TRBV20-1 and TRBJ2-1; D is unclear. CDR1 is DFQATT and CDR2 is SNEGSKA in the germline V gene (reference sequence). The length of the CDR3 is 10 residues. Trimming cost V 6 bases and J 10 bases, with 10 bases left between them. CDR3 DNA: TGCAGTGCCCGGAACGGGGAGCAGTTCTTC. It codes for CSARNGEQFF.

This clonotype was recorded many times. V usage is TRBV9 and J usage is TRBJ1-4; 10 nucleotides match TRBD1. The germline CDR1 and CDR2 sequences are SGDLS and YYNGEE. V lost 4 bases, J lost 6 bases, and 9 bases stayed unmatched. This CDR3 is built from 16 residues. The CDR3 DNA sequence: TGTGCCAGCAGCTACCATCTGACAGGGGGCGATGAAAAACTGTTTTTT. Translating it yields CASSYHLTGGDEKLFF. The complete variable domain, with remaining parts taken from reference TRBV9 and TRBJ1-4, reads DSGVTQTPKHLITATGQRVTLRCSPRSGDLSVYWYQQSLDQGLQFLIQYYNGEERAKGNILERFSAQQFPDLHSELNLSSLELGDSALYFCASSYHLTGGDEKLFFGSGTQLSVL.

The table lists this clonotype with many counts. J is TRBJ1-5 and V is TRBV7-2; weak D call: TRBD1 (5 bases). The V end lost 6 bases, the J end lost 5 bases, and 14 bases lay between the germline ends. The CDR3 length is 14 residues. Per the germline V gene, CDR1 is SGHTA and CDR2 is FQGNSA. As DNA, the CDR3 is TGTGCCAGCAGTCGCCGGGACGGTGATCAGCCCCAGCATTTT. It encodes CASSRRDGDQPQHF.

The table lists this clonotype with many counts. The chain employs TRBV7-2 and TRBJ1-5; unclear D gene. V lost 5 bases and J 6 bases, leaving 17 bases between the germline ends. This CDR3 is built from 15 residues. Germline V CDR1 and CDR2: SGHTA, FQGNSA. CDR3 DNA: TGTGCCAGCAGCACGGTATCCGTGTTCTCTCAGCCCCAGCATTTT. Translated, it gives CASSTVSVFSQPQHF.

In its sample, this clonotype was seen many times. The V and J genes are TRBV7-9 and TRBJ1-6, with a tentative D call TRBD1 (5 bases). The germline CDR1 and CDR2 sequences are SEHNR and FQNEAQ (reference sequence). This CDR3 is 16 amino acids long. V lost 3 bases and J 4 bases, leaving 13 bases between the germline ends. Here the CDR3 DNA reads TGTGCCAGCAGCTTTGGGACGGGGTTTTATAATTCACCCCTCCACTTT. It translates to CASSFGTGFYNSPLHF.

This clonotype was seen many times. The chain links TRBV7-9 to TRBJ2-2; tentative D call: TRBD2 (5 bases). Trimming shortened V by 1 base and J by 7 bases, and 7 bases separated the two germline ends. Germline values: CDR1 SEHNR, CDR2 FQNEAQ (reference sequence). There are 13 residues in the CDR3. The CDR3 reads CASSLVEVGELFF. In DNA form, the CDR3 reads TGTGCCAGCAGCTTAGTGGAGGTCGGGGAGCTGTTTTTT. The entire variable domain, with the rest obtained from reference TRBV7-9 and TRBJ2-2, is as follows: DTGVSQNPRHKITKRGQNVTFRCDPISEHNRLYWYRQTLGQGPEFLTYFQNEAQLEKSRLLSDRFSAERPKGSFSTLEIQRTEQGDSAMYLCASSLVEVGELFFGEGSRLTVL.

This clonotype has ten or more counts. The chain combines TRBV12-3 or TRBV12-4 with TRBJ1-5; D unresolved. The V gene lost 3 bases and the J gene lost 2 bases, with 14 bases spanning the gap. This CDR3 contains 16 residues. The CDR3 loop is CASSFGGNQGNQPQHF. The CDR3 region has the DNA TGTGCCAGCAGTTTTGGAGGCAATCAGGGCAATCAGCCCCAGCATTTT.

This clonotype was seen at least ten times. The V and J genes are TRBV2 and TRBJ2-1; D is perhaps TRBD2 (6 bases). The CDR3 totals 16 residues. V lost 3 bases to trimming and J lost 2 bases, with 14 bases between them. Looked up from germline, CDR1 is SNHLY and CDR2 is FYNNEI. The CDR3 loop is CASSEGNGGAYNEQFF. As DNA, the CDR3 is TGTGCCAGCAGTGAGGGAAACGGGGGAGCCTACAATGAGCAGTTCTTC. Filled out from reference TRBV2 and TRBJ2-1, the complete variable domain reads EPEVTQTPSHQVTQMGQEVILRCVPISNHLYFYWYRQILGQKVEFLVSFYNNEISEKSEIFDDQFSVERPDGSNFTLKIRSTKLEDSAMYFCASSEGNGGAYNEQFFGPGTRLTVL.

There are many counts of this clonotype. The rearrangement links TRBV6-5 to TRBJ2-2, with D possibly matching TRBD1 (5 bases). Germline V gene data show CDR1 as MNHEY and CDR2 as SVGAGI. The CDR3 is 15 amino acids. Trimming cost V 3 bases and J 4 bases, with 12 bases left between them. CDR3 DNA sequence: TGTGCCAGCAGTTATTTGGCAGGGTCCACCGGGGAGCTGTTTTTT. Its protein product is CASSYLAGSTGELFF.

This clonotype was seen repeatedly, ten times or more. CDR3 residues: CASSYRDLNTEAFF. Written as DNA, the CDR3 is TGTGCCAGCAGCTACAGGGACCTGAACACTGAAGCTTTCTTT. V usage is TRBV7-9 and J usage is TRBJ1-1; a possible D gene is TRBD1 (6 bases). V was trimmed by 4 bases and J by 0 bases, leaving 9 bases between them. Germline V gene lookup returns CDR1 SEHNR and CDR2 FQNEAQ (reference sequence). The CDR3 spans 14 residues.

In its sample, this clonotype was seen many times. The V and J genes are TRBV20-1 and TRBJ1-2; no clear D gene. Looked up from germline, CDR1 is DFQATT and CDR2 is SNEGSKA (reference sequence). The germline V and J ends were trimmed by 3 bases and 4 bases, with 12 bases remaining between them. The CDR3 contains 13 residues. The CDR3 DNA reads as TGCAGTGCTAGCGACATACACGTCTATGGCTACACCTTC. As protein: CSASDIHVYGYTF.

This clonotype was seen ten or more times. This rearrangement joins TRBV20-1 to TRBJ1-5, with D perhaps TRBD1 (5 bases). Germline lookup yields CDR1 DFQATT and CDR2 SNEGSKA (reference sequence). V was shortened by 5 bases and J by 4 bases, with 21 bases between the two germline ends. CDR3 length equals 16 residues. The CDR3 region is CSAGSGGNTRNQPQHF. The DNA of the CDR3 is TGCAGTGCTGGATCGGGGGGAAACACCCGGAATCAGCCCCAGCATTTT.

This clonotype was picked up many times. DNA for the CDR3: TGTGCCAGCAGAAACGATAGGGGAGAATCCACTGAAGCTTTCTTT. Protein sequence: CASRNDRGESTEAFF. The V and J genes are TRBV6-5 and TRBJ1-1; D may be TRBD1 (5 bases). Germline CDR1 MNHEY, CDR2 SVGAGI. The V end lost 6 bases, the J end lost 4 bases, and 18 bases lay between the germline ends. This CDR3 comprises 15 residues.

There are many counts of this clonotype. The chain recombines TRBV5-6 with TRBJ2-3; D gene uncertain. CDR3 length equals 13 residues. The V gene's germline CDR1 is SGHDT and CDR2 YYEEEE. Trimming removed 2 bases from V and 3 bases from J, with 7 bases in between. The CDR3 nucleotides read TGTGCCAGCAGCTTCACCCGGACAGATACGCAGTATTTT. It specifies CASSFTRTDTQYF.